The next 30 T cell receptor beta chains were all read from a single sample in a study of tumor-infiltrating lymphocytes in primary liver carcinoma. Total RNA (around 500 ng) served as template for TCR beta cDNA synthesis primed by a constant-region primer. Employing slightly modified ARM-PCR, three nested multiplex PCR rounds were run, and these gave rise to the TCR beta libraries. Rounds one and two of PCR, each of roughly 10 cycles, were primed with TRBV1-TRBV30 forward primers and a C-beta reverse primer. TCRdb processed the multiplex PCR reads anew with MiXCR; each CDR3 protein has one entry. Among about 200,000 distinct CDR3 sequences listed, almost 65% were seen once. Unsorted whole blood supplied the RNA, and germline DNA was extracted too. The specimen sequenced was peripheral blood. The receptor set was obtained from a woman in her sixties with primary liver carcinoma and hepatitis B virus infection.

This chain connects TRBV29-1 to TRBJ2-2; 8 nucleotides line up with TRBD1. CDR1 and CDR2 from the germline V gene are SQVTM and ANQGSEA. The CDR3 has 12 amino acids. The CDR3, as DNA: TGCAAGGTGGCAGGGGGCATCGGGGAGCTGTTTTTT. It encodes CKVAGGIGELFF.

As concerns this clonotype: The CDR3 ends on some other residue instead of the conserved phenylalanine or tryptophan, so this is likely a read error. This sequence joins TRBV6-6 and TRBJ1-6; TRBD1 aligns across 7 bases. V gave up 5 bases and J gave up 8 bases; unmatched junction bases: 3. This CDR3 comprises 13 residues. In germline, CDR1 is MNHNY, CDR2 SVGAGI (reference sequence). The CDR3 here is CASSQTGDSPLHL. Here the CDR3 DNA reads TGTGCCAGCAGTCAAACAGGGGATTCACCCCTCCACCTT.

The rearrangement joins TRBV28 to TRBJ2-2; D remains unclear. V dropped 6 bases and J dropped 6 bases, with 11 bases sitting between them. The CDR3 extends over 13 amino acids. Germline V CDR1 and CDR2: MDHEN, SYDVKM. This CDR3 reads CASRPLLPGELFF. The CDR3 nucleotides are TGTGCCAGCAGACCCCTGCTGCCCGGGGAGCTGTTTTTT. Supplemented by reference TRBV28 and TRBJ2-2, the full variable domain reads DVKVTQSSRYLVKRTGEKVFLECVQDMDHENMFWYRQDPGLGLRLIYFSYDVKMKEKGDIPEGYSVSREKKERFSLILESASTNQTSMYLCASRPLLPGELFFGEGSRLTVL.

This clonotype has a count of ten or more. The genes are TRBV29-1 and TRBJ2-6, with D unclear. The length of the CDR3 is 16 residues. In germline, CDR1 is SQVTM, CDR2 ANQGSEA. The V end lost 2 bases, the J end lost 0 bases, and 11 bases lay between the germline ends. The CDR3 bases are TGCAGCGTTGAAACCGACCTTAGCTCTGGGGCCAACGTCCTGACTTTC. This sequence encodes CSVETDLSSGANVLTF. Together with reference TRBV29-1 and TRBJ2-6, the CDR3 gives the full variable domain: SAVISQKPSRDICQRGTSLTIQCQVDSQVTMMFWYRQQPGQSLTLIATANQGSEATYESGFVIDKFPISRPNLTFSTLTVSNMSPEDSSIYLCSVETDLSSGANVLTFGAGSRLTVL.

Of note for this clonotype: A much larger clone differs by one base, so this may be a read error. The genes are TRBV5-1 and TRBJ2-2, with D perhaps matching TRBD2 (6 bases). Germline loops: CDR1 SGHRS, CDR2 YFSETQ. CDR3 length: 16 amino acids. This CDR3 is CSSSWTGTQNTGELFF. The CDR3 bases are TGCTCCAGCAGCTGGACCGGGACTCAGAACACCGGGGAGCTGTTTTTT.

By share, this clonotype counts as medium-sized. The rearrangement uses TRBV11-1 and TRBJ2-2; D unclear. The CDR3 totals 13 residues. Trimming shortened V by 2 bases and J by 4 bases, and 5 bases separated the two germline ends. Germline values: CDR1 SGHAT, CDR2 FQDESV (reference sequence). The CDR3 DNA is TGTGCCAGCAGCTTATGGGGCACCGGGGAGCTGTTTTTT. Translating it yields CASSLWGTGELFF.

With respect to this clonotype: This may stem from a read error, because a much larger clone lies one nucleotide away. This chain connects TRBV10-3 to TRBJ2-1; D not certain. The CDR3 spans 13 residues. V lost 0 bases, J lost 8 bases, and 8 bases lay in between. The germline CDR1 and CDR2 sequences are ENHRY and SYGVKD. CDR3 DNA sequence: TGTGCCATCAGTGAGTCAATGGACCATGAGCAGTTCTTC. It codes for CAISESMDHEQFF.

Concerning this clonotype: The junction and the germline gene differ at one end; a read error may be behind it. This CDR3 reads CASSLDGLCNEQFF. CDR3 in DNA: TGTGCCAGCAGCTTAGATGGCTTGTGCAATGAGCAATTCTTC. This rearrangement joins TRBV11-2 to TRBJ2-1; D ambiguous. This CDR3 has 14 residues. Per the germline V gene, CDR1 is SGHAT and CDR2 is FQNNGV.

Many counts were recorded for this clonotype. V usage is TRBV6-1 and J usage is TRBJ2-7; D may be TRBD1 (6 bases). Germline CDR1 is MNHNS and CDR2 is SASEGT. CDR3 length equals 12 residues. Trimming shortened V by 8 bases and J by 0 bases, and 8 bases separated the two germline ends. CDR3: CASGQHSYEQYF. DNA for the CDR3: TGTGCCAGCGGACAGCACTCCTACGAGCAGTACTTC.

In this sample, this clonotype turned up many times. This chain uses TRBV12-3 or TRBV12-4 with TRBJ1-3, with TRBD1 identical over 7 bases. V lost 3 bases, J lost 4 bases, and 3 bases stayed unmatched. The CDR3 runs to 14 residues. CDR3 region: CASSFRQGGNTIYF. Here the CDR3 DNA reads TGTGCCAGCAGTTTCCGACAGGGCGGAAACACCATATATTTT.

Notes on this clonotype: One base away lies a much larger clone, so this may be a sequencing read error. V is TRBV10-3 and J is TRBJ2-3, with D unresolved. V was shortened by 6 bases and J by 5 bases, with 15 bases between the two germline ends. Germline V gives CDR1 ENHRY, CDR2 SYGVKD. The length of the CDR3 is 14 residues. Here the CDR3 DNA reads TGTGCCATCAGCCCAGACGAAGACATAGATACGCAGTATTTT. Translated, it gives CAISPDEDIDTQYF.

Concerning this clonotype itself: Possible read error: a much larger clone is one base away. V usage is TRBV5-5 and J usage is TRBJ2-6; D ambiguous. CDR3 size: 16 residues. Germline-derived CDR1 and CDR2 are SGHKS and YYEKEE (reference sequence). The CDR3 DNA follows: TGTGCCAGCAGCTTTCTCACCCACTCTGAGGCCAACGTCCTGACTTTC. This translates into CASSFLTHSEANVLTF.

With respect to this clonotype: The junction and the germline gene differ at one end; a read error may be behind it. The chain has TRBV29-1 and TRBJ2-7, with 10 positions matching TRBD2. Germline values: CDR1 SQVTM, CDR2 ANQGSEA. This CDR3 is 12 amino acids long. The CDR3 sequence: CSASSGSYEPYF. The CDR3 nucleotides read TGCAGTGCGTCTAGCGGGAGTTACGAGCCGTACTTC.

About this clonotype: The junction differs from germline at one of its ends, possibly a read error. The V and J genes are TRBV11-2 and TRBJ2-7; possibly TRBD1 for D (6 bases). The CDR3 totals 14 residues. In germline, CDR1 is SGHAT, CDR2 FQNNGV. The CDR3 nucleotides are TGTGCCAGCACATATTGGGGGCCCTCCTACGAGCAGTGTTTC. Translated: CASTYWGPSYEQCF.

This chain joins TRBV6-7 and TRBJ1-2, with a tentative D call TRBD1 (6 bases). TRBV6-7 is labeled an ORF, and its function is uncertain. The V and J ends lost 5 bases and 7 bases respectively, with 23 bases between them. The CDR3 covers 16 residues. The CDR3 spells CASSNPRTWGLFGYTF. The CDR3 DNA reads TGTGCCAGCAGTAACCCTCGGACATGGGGGCTCTTTGGCTACACCTTC.

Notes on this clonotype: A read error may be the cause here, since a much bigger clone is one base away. The CDR3 DNA reads as TGTACCAGCAGTTTAACGGATAACTATGGCTACACCTTC. Protein sequence: CTSSLTDNYGYTF. The chain links TRBV6-5 to TRBJ1-2; D unresolved. The germline V gene encodes CDR1 MNHEY and CDR2 SVGAGI. The CDR3 has 13 amino acids.

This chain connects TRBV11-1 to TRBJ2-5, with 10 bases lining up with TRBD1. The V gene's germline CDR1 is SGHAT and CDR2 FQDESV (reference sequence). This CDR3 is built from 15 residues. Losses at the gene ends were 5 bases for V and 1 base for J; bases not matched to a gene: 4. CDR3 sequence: CASSVDRGPQETQYF. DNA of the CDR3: TGTGCCAGCAGCGTCGACAGGGGGCCCCAAGAGACCCAGTACTTC.

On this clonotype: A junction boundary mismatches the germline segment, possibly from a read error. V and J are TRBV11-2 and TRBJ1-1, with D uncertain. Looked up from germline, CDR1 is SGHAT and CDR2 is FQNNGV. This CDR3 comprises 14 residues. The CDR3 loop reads CASSPHGLVTEAIF. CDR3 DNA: TGTGCCAGCAGCCCACACGGGTTGGTCACTGAAGCTATCTTT.

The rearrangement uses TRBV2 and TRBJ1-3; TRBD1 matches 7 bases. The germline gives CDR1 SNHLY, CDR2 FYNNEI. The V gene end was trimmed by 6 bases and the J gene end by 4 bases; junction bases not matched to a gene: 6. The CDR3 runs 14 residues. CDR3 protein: CASRDRAAGNTIYF. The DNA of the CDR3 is TGTGCCAGCAGAGACAGGGCTGCCGGAAACACCATATATTTT.

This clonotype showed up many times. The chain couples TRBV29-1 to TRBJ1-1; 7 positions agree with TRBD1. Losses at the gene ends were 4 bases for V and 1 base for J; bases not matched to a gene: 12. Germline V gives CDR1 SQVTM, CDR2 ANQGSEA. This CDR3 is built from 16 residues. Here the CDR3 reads CSVGGAEDRWNTEAFF. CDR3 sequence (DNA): TGCAGCGTTGGGGGGGCTGAGGACAGGTGGAACACTGAAGCTTTCTTT.

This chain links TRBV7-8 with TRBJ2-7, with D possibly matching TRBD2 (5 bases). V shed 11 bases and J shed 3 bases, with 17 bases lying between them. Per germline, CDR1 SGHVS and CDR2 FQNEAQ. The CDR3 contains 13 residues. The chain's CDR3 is CACTAGRNYEQYF. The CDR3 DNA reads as TGTGCCTGCACCGCGGGCAGGAACTACGAGCAGTACTTC.

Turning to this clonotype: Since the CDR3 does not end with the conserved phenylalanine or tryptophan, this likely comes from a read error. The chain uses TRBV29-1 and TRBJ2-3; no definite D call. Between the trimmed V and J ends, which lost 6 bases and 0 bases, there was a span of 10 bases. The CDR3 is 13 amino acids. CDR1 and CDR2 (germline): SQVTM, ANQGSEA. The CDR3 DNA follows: TGCAGCGTCGCCAGAGGAAGCACAGATACGCAGTATTGT. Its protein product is CSVARGSTDTQYC.

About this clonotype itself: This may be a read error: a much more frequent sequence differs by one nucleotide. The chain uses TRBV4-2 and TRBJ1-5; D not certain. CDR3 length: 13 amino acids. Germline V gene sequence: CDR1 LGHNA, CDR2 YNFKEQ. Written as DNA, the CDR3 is TGTGCCAGCAGCCAAGATTCGGTTCAGCCCCACCATTTT. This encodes CASSQDSVQPHHF.

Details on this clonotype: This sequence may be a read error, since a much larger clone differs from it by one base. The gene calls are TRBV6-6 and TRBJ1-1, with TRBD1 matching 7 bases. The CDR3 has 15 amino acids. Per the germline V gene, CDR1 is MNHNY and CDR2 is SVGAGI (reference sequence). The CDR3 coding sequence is TGTGCCAGCACCCCGAGACAGGGAGCAAACACTGAAGCTCTCTTT. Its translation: CASTPRQGANTEALF.

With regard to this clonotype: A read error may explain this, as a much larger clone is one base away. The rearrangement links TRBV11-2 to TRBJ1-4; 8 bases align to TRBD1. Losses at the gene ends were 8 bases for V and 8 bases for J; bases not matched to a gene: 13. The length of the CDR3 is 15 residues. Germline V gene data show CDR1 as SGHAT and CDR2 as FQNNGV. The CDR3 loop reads CASGWGDRRAEKLFF. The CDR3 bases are TGTGCCAGCGGCTGGGGGGACAGGAGGGCGGAAAAACTGTTTTTT.

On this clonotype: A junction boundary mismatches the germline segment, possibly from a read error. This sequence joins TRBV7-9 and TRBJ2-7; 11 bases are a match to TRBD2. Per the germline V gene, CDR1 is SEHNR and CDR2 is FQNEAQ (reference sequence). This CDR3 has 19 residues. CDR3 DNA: TGTGCCAGCAGTTTTACTCTTCTAGCGGGAGGCAACAGCTCCTACGTGCAGTACTTC. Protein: CASSFTLLAGGNSSYVQYF.

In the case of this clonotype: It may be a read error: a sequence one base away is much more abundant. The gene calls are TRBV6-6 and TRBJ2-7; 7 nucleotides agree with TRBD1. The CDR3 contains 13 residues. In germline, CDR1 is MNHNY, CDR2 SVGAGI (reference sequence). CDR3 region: CAGSYTEGAEQYF. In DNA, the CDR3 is TGTGCCGGCAGTTACACAGAGGGGGCCGAGCAGTACTTC.

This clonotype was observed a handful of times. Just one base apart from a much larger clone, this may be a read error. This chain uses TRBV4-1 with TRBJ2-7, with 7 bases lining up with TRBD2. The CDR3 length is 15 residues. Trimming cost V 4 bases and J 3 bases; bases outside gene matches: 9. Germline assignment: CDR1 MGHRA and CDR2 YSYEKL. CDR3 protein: CASSPPGRERYEQYF. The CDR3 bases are TGCGCCAGCAGCCCCCCCGGGCGGGAGCGCTACGAGCAGTACTTC.

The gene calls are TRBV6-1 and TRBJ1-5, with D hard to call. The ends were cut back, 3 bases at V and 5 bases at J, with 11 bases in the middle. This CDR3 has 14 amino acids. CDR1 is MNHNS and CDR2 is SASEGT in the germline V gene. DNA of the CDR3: TGTGCCAGCAGTGAGGTGCAGTCCGATCAGCCCCAGCATTTT. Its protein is CASSEVQSDQPQHF.

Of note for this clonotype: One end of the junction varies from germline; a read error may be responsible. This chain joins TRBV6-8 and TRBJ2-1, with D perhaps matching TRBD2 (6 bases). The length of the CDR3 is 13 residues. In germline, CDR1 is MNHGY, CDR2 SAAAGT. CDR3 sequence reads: CVSNAGTMNEPFF. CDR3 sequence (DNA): TGTGTCAGCAATGCGGGAACCATGAATGAGCCGTTCTTC.